This T cell receptor (beta chain) is drawn from a study of OX40 agonist ivuxolimab in advanced cancers. Context from the whole study: Ivuxolimab was an agonistic, fully human IgG2 monoclonal antibody directed against OX40 (CD134), a costimulatory receptor. Intravenous ivuxolimab was administered to patients every 2 weeks at six dose levels: 0.01, 0.1, 0.3, 1.5, 3 and 10 mg/kg. Of the roughly 50 dose-escalation patients, hepatocellular carcinoma was present in 19, melanoma in some 15, renal cell carcinoma in 9 and head and neck cancer in 9. In the dose-escalation cohort, roughly four fifths of patients were male, and the mean age was approximately 60 years, with a range of 23 to 79. Prior anti-PD-1, anti-PD-L1 or anti-CTLA-4 therapy was permitted, and checkpoint inhibitors had been received by approximately 39% of dose-escalation patients. Partial responses were achieved by three dose-escalation patients, of whom one had hepatocellular carcinoma and two had cutaneous melanoma. Peripheral TCRbeta sequencing was intended to test whether TCR sequence diversity was altered and clonal T-cell expansion was caused by ivuxolimab. The paper reports the monotherapy dose-escalation portion (N ≈ 50 patients) of the phase I ivuxolimab trial. Here is what the overall study found, with its caveats: Low levels of normalized T-cell clonal expansion were also seen in some patients who did not respond. The antigen specificity of the clonally expanded peripheral T cells was not determined. After ivuxolimab, expanded clones were on average more numerous among CD8+ T cells than among CD4+ T cells. Clonal expansion of both CD4+ and CD8+ blood T cells was observed from baseline to week 6 at doses 0.1 to 3.0 mg/kg. Partial responders in the 0.1-3.0 mg/kg groups had among the lowest normalized peripheral clonal expansion, especially among CD8+ T cells.

Worth noting for this clone: Its antigen has not been determined. There are no base qualities to consult, and no much larger clone falls within one base.

Patients with autoimmune disease history or receiving systemic immunosuppression were excluded from the trial. Peripheral blood for TCR sequencing was collected from all dose cohorts at baseline, on cycle 4 day 1, and on cycle 7 day 1. The samples were drawn from a first-in-human, open-label, multicenter phase I dose-escalation trial of ivuxolimab. The trial enrolled adults with locally advanced or metastatic head and neck squamous cell, hepatocellular, melanoma or renal cell carcinoma. CD4+ and CD8+ T cells were sorted separately from peripheral blood before TCR sequencing. For sequencing of the TCRbeta CDR3 region, genomic DNA was extracted from the sorted cells. The immunoSEQ Assay was used to sequence the TCRbeta CDR3 regions. Entries here come from immuneACCESS through TCRdb and include only in-frame sequences with V and J called. Some clones fail to appear in such tables; in the studies checked, an unresolved V gene covers under half of the shortfall, and the cause of the remainder is unknown. The sample contains approximately 99,000 clones, approximately 90% of them found a single time. The top ten clonotypes cover roughly 0.61% of the sample.

Counted from cysteine to phenylalanine, this CDR3 has 14 amino acids. The DNA shown is the 42-base CDR3, in frame from base 1. CDR1 and CDR2 are read off the germline V gene (reference sequence) as GTSNPN and SVGIG. Trimming takes 0 bases from V and 1 base from J, and the germline ends sit 9 bases apart. Rearrangement joined TRBV30 to TRBJ1-1; a tentative D match to TRBD1 spans 6 bases. This clonotype originated in an adult with an advanced solid tumor such as melanoma, head and neck, liver or kidney cancer. The sample consisted of CD4+ or CD8+ T cells sorted from blood, taken in a trial of the OX40 agonist ivuxolimab. The CDR3 loop reads CAWSVRGSNTEAFF. The DNA sequence follows: TGTGCCTGGAGTGTAAGGGGGTCGAACACTGAAGCTTTCTTT. This CDR3, with the reference TRBV30 and TRBJ1-1 proteins standing in past its ends, gives the full variable domain SQTIHQWPATLVQPVGSPLSLECTVEGTSNPNLYWYRQAAGRGLQLLFYSVGIGQISSEVPQNLSASRPQDRQFILSSKKLLLSDSGFYLCAWSVRGSNTEAFFGQGTRLTVV.